The rows below give T cell receptor beta chains drawn from one sample of a study of T cells in Graves' hyperthyroidism and ophthalmopathy. One entry per CDR3 protein, called by TCRdb with MiXCR from the multiplex PCR reads. The table records approximately 630,000 distinct CDR3 sequences, about a sixth of them present only once. Material for sequencing was blood. The receptors derive from a woman aged 25 to 39 with Graves' hyperthyroidism. Both conserved end residues are part of each CDR3. A D gene is named only where the DNA matches it firmly. Not all rows give a size; the values are once, few, many and, for expanded clones, a class.

J: TRBJ2-6; V: TRBV28; size: few; D: NA; CDR3: CASSLWGRSGANVLTF; DNA: TGTGCCAGCAGTTTATGGGGGAGATCTGGGGCCAACGTCCTGACTTTC
J: TRBJ2-7; V: TRBV6-1; size: many; D: NA; CDR3: CASSPSVGQHSYEQYF; DNA: TGTGCCAGCAGCCCCAGCGTGGGGCAGCACTCCTACGAGCAGTACTTC
J: TRBJ2-7; V: TRBV2; size: many; D: NA; CDR3: CASSGSVPPYEQYF; DNA: TGTGCCAGCAGTGGTTCCGTTCCCCCCTACGAGCAGTACTTC
J: TRBJ2-3; V: TRBV20-1; size: NA; D: TRBD1; CDR3: CSAEGTGLRGDTQYF; DNA: TGCAGTGCTGAGGGGACAGGGCTTAGGGGAGATACGCAGTATTTT
J: TRBJ2-3; V: TRBV4-2; size: NA; D: TRBD2; CDR3: CASSQAPGLAGTDTQYF; DNA: TGTGCCAGCAGCCAAGCCCCCGGACTAGCGGGGACAGATACGCAGTATTTT
J: TRBJ1-6; V: TRBV7-9; size: few; D: TRBD1; CDR3: CASSGRTGTGNSPLHF; DNA: TGTGCCAGCAGCGGCCGAACCGGGACAGGGAATTCACCCCTCCACTTT
J: TRBJ2-6; V: TRBV9; size: NA; D: NA; CDR3: CASSVGGTGSGANVLTF; DNA: TGTGCCAGCAGCGTAGGAGGGACGGGCTCTGGGGCCAACGTCCTGACTTTC
J: TRBJ2-1; V: TRBV6-1; size: many; D: NA; CDR3: CASSGQPTILNEQFF; DNA: TGTGCCAGCAGTGGCCAGCCAACAATACTGAATGAGCAGTTCTTC
J: TRBJ2-3; V: TRBV12-3/TRBV12-4; size: many; D: NA; CDR3: CASSPQHSTDTQYF; DNA: TGTGCCAGCAGCCCCCAGCATAGCACAGATACGCAGTATTTT
J: TRBJ2-3; V: TRBV9; size: NA; D: TRBD2; CDR3: CASSVGPAERLAVAGDTQYF; DNA: TGTGCCAGCAGCGTAGGTCCAGCCGAACGACTAGCGGTTGCGGGAGATACGCAGTATTTT
J: TRBJ1-5; V: TRBV20-1; size: few; D: NA; CDR3: CSAKDTSQPQHF; DNA: TGCAGTGCTAAGGACACCTCTCAGCCCCAGCATTTT
J: TRBJ2-7; V: TRBV6-1; size: many; D: TRBD1; CDR3: CASSPRGQGSYEQYF; DNA: TGTGCCAGCAGTCCCCGGGGACAGGGGTCCTACGAGCAGTACTTC
J: TRBJ2-7; V: TRBV12-3/TRBV12-4; size: NA; D: NA; CDR3: CASTSGENFFYEQYF; DNA: TGTGCCAGCACTTCCGGAGAGAACTTTTTCTACGAGCAGTACTTC
J: TRBJ2-5; V: TRBV11-3; size: many; D: TRBD2; CDR3: CASSLGRLAGTQETQYF; DNA: TGTGCCAGCAGCTTAGGGCGACTAGCGGGGACACAAGAGACCCAGTACTTC
J: TRBJ2-3; V: TRBV20-1; size: few; D: NA; CDR3: CSARDSDTDTQYF; DNA: TGCAGTGCTAGGGACTCTGACACAGATACGCAGTATTTT
J: TRBJ1-1; V: TRBV5-1; size: NA; D: NA; CDR3: CASSLDVGNTEAFF; DNA: TGCGCCAGCAGCTTGGATGTTGGGAACACTGAAGCTTTCTTT
J: TRBJ2-1; V: TRBV20-1; size: many; D: NA; CDR3: CSARDWASGYNEQFF; DNA: TGCAGTGCTAGAGATTGGGCTAGTGGGTACAATGAGCAGTTCTTC
J: TRBJ1-1; V: TRBV3-1; size: many; D: NA; CDR3: CASSQDGLGTEAFF; DNA: TGTGCCAGCAGCCAAGACGGGCTGGGGACTGAAGCTTTCTTT
J: TRBJ2-7; V: TRBV5-5; size: once; D: TRBD1; CDR3: CASRLGGRQGRYEQYF; DNA: TGCGCCAGCCGCTTGGGGGGTCGACAGGGGAGGTACGAGCAGTACTTC
J: TRBJ1-5; V: TRBV19; size: NA; D: NA; CDR3: CASSTQQIQDGNQPQHF; DNA: TGTGCCAGTAGTACCCAACAAATACAGGACGGCAATCAGCCCCAGCATTTT
J: TRBJ2-2; V: TRBV24-1; size: few; D: NA; CDR3: CATHRDRGPAGTSGPNTGELFF; DNA: TGTGCCACGCACCGGGACAGGGGGCCAGCCGGGACTAGCGGGCCGAACACCGGGGAGCTGTTTTTT
J: TRBJ1-6; V: TRBV20-1; size: many; D: TRBD1; CDR3: CSARDYPGQINSPLHF; DNA: TGCAGTGCTAGAGATTATCCGGGACAGATTAATTCACCCCTCCACTTT
J: TRBJ2-3; V: TRBV10-1; size: many; D: TRBD2; CDR3: CASSETSGSTDTQYF; DNA: TGCGCCAGCAGTGAGACTAGCGGGAGCACAGATACGCAGTATTTT
J: TRBJ1-2; V: TRBV28; size: few; D: TRBD1; CDR3: CASSSGSGQIYGYTF; DNA: TGTGCCAGCAGTTCCGGATCGGGACAGATCTATGGCTACACCTTC
J: TRBJ2-3; V: TRBV6-1; size: NA; D: NA; CDR3: CASTGFTDTQYF; DNA: TGTGCCAGCACGGGATTCACAGATACGCAGTATTTT
J: TRBJ1-4; V: TRBV5-1; size: few; D: TRBD1; CDR3: CASSLAGTGLLFF; DNA: TGCGCCAGCAGCTTGGCCGGGACAGGCCTACTGTTTTTT
J: TRBJ2-3; V: TRBV4-1; size: NA; D: NA; CDR3: CASSQDEAGNTQYF; DNA: TGCGCCAGCAGCCAAGACGAAGCAGGGAATACGCAGTATTTT
J: TRBJ2-1; V: TRBV12-3/TRBV12-4; size: many; D: NA; CDR3: CASSPDGAFYNEQFF; DNA: TGTGCCAGCAGTCCCGACGGGGCCTTCTACAATGAGCAGTTCTTC
J: TRBJ2-7; V: TRBV4-2; size: few; D: TRBD2; CDR3: CASSQDVASGAYEQYF; DNA: TGTGCCAGCAGCCAAGATGTGGCTAGCGGGGCCTACGAGCAGTACTTC
J: TRBJ2-3; V: TRBV2; size: few; D: NA; CDR3: CASRAESTDTQYF; DNA: TGTGCCAGCAGGGCGGAAAGCACAGATACGCAGTATTTT
J: TRBJ2-6; V: TRBV28; size: NA; D: NA; CDR3: CASSLINSGANVLTF; DNA: TGTGCCAGCAGTTTAATCAACTCAGGGGCCAACGTCCTGACTTTC
J: TRBJ2-7; V: TRBV19; size: NA; D: TRBD2; CDR3: CASSIRTGLAGQLSYEQYF; DNA: TGTGCCAGTAGTATAAGGACGGGACTAGCGGGCCAACTCTCCTACGAGCAGTACTTC
J: TRBJ2-2; V: TRBV7-3; size: few; D: NA; CDR3: CASSPGWGRELFF; DNA: TGTGCCAGCAGCCCGGGGTGGGGCCGGGAGCTGTTTTTT
J: TRBJ2-1; V: TRBV2; size: NA; D: TRBD2; CDR3: CAKAGGPFYEQFF; DNA: TGTGCCAAAGCGGGAGGGCCATTCTATGAGCAGTTCTTC
J: TRBJ1-2; V: TRBV28; size: NA; D: NA; CDR3: CASMRRGLYGYTF; DNA: TGTGCCAGCATGAGGAGGGGCCTGTATGGCTACACCTTC
J: TRBJ2-7; V: TRBV20-1; size: many; D: NA; CDR3: CSARGDLYEQYF; DNA: TGCAGTGCTAGGGGGGATTTATACGAGCAGTACTTC
J: TRBJ1-5; V: TRBV19; size: NA; D: NA; CDR3: CASSIPFGGQPQHF; DNA: TGTGCCAGTAGTATCCCTTTCGGGGGTCAGCCCCAGCATTTT
J: TRBJ1-3; V: TRBV18; size: many; D: NA; CDR3: CASSPYGSGNTIYF; DNA: TGTGCCAGCTCACCATACGGCTCTGGAAACACCATATATTTT
J: TRBJ1-5; V: TRBV18; size: many; D: TRBD1; CDR3: CASSPDRANQPQHF; DNA: TGTGCCAGCTCACCAGACAGGGCGAATCAGCCCCAGCATTTT
J: TRBJ2-1; V: TRBV3-2; size: few; D: NA; CDR3: CASSHPGIISNEQFF; DNA: TGTGCCAGCAGCCATCCGGGGATAATTAGTAATGAGCAGTTCTTC
J: TRBJ2-3; V: TRBV29-1; size: NA; D: TRBD2; CDR3: CSVSEGGYTDTQYF; DNA: TGCAGCGTTTCTGAGGGAGGGTACACAGATACGCAGTATTTT
J: TRBJ2-1; V: TRBV5-1; size: many; D: TRBD2; CDR3: CASSLRLADNEQFF; DNA: TGCGCCAGCAGCTTACGCCTAGCGGACAATGAGCAGTTCTTC
J: TRBJ2-7; V: TRBV7-2; size: few; D: NA; CDR3: CASSLGGGASYEQYF; DNA: TGTGCCAGCAGCTTAGGGGGGGGGGCGTCCTACGAGCAGTACTTC
J: TRBJ1-5; V: TRBV5-6; size: NA; D: NA; CDR3: CASSLGWLNQPQHF; DNA: TGTGCCAGCAGCTTGGGGTGGCTCAATCAGCCCCAGCATTTT
J: TRBJ1-3; V: TRBV18; size: NA; D: NA; CDR3: CASSPQKPGSSGNTIYF; DNA: TGTGCCAGCTCACCACAAAAACCAGGGTCTTCGGGAAACACCATATATTTT
J: TRBJ2-1; V: TRBV6-1; size: NA; D: NA; CDR3: CASSELPEGPHNEQFF; DNA: TGTGCCAGCAGTGAACTTCCAGAGGGGCCCCACAATGAGCAGTTCTTC
J: TRBJ1-2; V: TRBV6-2/TRBV6-3; size: many; D: NA; CDR3: CASSYHLAGPMEDGYTF; DNA: TGTGCCAGCAGTTACCATTTGGCAGGCCCTATGGAGGATGGCTACACCTTC
J: TRBJ1-2; V: TRBV15; size: few; D: TRBD1; CDR3: CATSDPGTGNYGYTF; DNA: TGTGCCACCAGCGACCCCGGGACAGGGAACTATGGCTACACCTTC
J: TRBJ2-7; V: TRBV27; size: many; D: NA; CDR3: CASSLNRVYEQYF; DNA: TGTGCCAGCAGTTTAAACAGGGTCTACGAGCAGTACTTC
J: TRBJ2-1; V: TRBV7-9; size: few; D: TRBD2; CDR3: CASSPPGAGGPLNEQFF; DNA: TGTGCCAGCAGCCCCCCAGGGGCGGGAGGGCCTCTAAATGAGCAGTTCTTC
J: TRBJ1-1; V: TRBV18; size: NA; D: NA; CDR3: CASQTTGDTEAFF; DNA: TGTGCCAGCCAAACTACGGGGGACACTGAAGCTTTCTTT
J: TRBJ1-2; V: TRBV3-1; size: NA; D: TRBD1; CDR3: CASSPRQGSGGYTF; DNA: TGTGCCAGCAGCCCTAGACAGGGTTCGGGCGGCTACACCTTC
J: TRBJ2-2; V: TRBV18; size: few; D: NA; CDR3: CASSPWTDTNTGELFF; DNA: TGTGCCAGCTCACCTTGGACGGATACGAACACCGGGGAGCTGTTTTTT
J: TRBJ2-1; V: TRBV5-1; size: few; D: NA; CDR3: CASSLGDSFSYNEQFF; DNA: TGCGCCAGCAGCTTGGGGGACTCCTTCTCCTACAATGAGCAGTTCTTC